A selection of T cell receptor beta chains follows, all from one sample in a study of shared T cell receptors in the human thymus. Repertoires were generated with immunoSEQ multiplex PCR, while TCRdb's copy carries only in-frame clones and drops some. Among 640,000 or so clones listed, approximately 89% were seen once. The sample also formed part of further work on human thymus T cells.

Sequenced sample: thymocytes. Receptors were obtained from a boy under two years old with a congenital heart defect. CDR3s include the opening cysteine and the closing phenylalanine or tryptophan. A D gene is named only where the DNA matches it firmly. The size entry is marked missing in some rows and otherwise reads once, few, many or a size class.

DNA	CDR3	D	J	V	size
TGCGCCAGCAGCTTGTTTAGACAGGGGGTTTGTGAGGCTTTCTTT	CASSLFRQGVCEAFF	TRBD1	TRBJ1-1	TRBV5-1	-
TGTGCCAGCAGTCCCCCACCGACAAGCCCGACCTACGAGCAGTACTTC	CASSPPPTSPTYEQYF	-	TRBJ2-7	TRBV28	-
TGTGCCAGCAGTCTTTTATCCTACGAGCAGTACTTC	CASSLLSYEQYF	-	TRBJ2-7	TRBV6-6	once
TGTGCCAGCAGTTTGCCACGAGACAGGGAAAGGGACCCCTATGGCTACACCTTC	CASSLPRDRERDPYGYTF	TRBD1	TRBJ1-2	TRBV28	-
TGTGCCAGCAGGCACAACCGGGACACGATTAATGAAAAACTGTTTTTT	CASRHNRDTINEKLFF	-	TRBJ1-4	TRBV5-6	-
TGTGCCAGCAGTTGGGGACTAGCAGATAATCTCTACGAGCAGTACTTC	CASSWGLADNLYEQYF	TRBD2	TRBJ2-7	TRBV28	-
TGCGCCAGCAGCCAAGGGTCCGGGTCCCACTACGAGCAGTACTTC	CASSQGSGSHYEQYF	-	TRBJ2-7	TRBV4-3	-
TGTGCCAGTAGTATTGCAGGGGCAAGTACCTACGAGCAGTACTTC	CASSIAGASTYEQYF	-	TRBJ2-7	TRBV19	-
TGTGCCAGTGGAGGCTGGGCCCGGTATGGCTACACCTTC	CASGGWARYGYTF	-	TRBJ1-2	TRBV19	-
TGTGCCAGCACCCTGGGGACTAGCGGGGGCACGAGCTCCTACGAGCAGTACTTC	CASTLGTSGGTSSYEQYF	TRBD2	TRBJ2-7	TRBV7-9	once
TGTGCCAGCCCACAGGGGAACTCCTACACAGATACGCAGTATTTT	CASPQGNSYTDTQYF	TRBD1	TRBJ2-3	TRBV2	-
TGTGCCAGCAGTCAAACAGGGGGTGCAACTAATGAAAAACTGTTTTTT	CASSQTGGATNEKLFF	TRBD1	TRBJ1-4	TRBV27	-
TGTGCCACCTCAGACCCCAGGGGGAACAATCAGCCCCAGCATTTT	CATSDPRGNNQPQHF	TRBD1	TRBJ1-5	TRBV15	-
TGTGCCAGCAGCTTGGGGGGGGAAGCGGTAAGAACAACTAATGAAAAACTGTTTTTT	CASSLGGEAVRTTNEKLFF	-	TRBJ1-4	TRBV5-6	-
TGTGCCACCAGCAGAGATTGGGGGCCACCCCTCCACTTT	CATSRDWGPPLHF	-	TRBJ1-6	TRBV15	-
TGCGCCAGCAGCCAAAGGACTAGCCTTAGCACAGATACGCAGTATTTT	CASSQRTSLSTDTQYF	TRBD2	TRBJ2-3	TRBV4-3	-
TGCGCCAGCAGCTTTCATCCCGGGGTGGCCTACAATGAGCAGTTCTTC	CASSFHPGVAYNEQFF	-	TRBJ2-1	TRBV5-1	-
TGTGCCAGCAGCCTCTATAATTCACCCCTCCACTTT	CASSLYNSPLHF	-	TRBJ1-6	TRBV28	-
TGTGCCAGCAGTTACTCGGCAGGGGGAGAGACCCAGTACTTC	CASSYSAGGETQYF	TRBD1	TRBJ2-5	TRBV6-5	-
TGTGCCAGCAGCTCACTAGCGTCCATCACAGATACGCAGTATTTT	CASSSLASITDTQYF	TRBD2	TRBJ2-3	TRBV5-6	-
TGTGCCAGCAGCCCCCGGTTGGAGGACAGGGATAATTCACCCCTCCACTTT	CASSPRLEDRDNSPLHF	TRBD1	TRBJ1-6	TRBV5-5	-
TGTGCCAGCAGTTTTGCCCGGGACAGGTATGGCTACACCTTC	CASSFARDRYGYTF	TRBD1	TRBJ1-2	TRBV27	-
TGTGCCAGCAGTTATCGCCGGGACAGGGGGACCGGGGAGCTGTTTTTT	CASSYRRDRGTGELFF	TRBD1	TRBJ2-2	TRBV6-5	-
TGTGCCAGCACCGTTAGTCTACTAGCGGGGGGCCAGCTGCCGTACGAGCAGTACTTC	CASTVSLLAGGQLPYEQYF	TRBD2	TRBJ2-7	TRBV7-2	-
TGTGCCAGCAGCTTATCGGGAAGGGGGCAAGAAAACACCATATATTTT	CASSLSGRGQENTIYF	TRBD1	TRBJ1-3	TRBV11-2	-
TGTGCCAGCAGCGTAGTAGGACAGGTTTTCCCTATACCCCTGAGCTCCTACAATGAGCAGTTCTTC	CASSVVGQVFPIPLSSYNEQFF	TRBD1	TRBJ2-1	TRBV9	-
TGTGCCAGCAGCCCGACTAGCGGGGGGGGTAATGAGCAGTTCTTC	CASSPTSGGGNEQFF	TRBD2	TRBJ2-1	TRBV7-2	-
TGTGCCAGCAGCTTAGGGAGAGAGGCCTACGAGCAGTACTTC	CASSLGREAYEQYF	-	TRBJ2-7	TRBV7-2	few